These 20 T cell receptor beta chains were sequenced from one sample in a study of Ad26.COV2.S vaccination and SARS-CoV-2 variants. Libraries were prepared by immunoSEQ multiplex PCR; TCRdb keeps only in-frame clonotypes and omits some of them. The profile covers over 450,000 clones, with about 89% appearing a single time and about 1.5% taken by the ten largest. Treatment denoted: approximately 18 received Ad26.COV2.S at low or high dose, single or two shots; about 5 received placebo; per-sample allocation not given. Samples analyzed were those drawn on day 63 after the first vaccine or placebo injection. Sample: peripheral blood, taken in a trial of Ad26.COV2.S vaccine versus placebo. The receptor source for this set is a person aged 18-65 years who received the Ad26.COV2.S COVID-19 vaccine or a placebo.

Concerning this clone: One base away lies a much larger clone, so this may be a sequencing read error. This sequence joins TRBV7-8 and TRBJ2-3; D unresolved. In germline, CDR1 is SGHVS, CDR2 FQNEAQ. V dropped 5 bases and J dropped 3 bases, with 18 bases sitting between them. This CDR3 comprises 16 residues. DNA of the CDR3: TGTGCCAGCAGCCCCATCGACAATTACTATACAGATACGCAGTATTTT. Its translation is CASSPIDNYYTDTQYF.

The chain recombines TRBV15 with TRBJ1-3; D unclear. With 2 bases removed from V and 2 bases from J, the gap between germline ends came to 7 bases. This CDR3 contains 14 residues. Germline V gene lookup returns CDR1 LNHNV and CDR2 YYDKDF (reference sequence). DNA of the CDR3: TGTGCCACCAGCAGACAAAACCCTGGAAACACCATATATTTT. It yields the protein CATSRQNPGNTIYF.

The rearrangement links TRBV18 to TRBJ2-7; D is undetermined. This CDR3 has 16 amino acids. Germline V gene data show CDR1 as KGHSH and CDR2 as LQKENI. With 3 bases removed from V and 3 bases from J, the gap between germline ends came to 18 bases. The CDR3: CASSPYNRVPDYEQYF. In DNA form, the CDR3 reads TGTGCCAGCTCACCGTATAACCGGGTTCCGGACTACGAGCAGTACTTC.

This clone was observed once. This chain joins TRBV29-1 and TRBJ2-3; 9 bases are shared with TRBD1. CDR3 length equals 14 residues. CDR1 is SQVTM and CDR2 is ANQGSEA in the germline V gene. The trim removed 6 bases at V and 2 bases at J, leaving 6 bases unmatched. CDR3 protein: CSVVRDRDTDTQYF. The CDR3 DNA reads as TGCAGCGTCGTCCGGGACAGGGACACAGATACGCAGTATTTT.

The chain carries TRBV6-5 and TRBJ1-1; D unclear. Germline V gene data show CDR1 as MNHEY and CDR2 as SVGAGI. Trimming left V 6 bases short and J 2 bases short, with 10 bases between. The CDR3 covers 13 residues. CDR3 protein: CASRTDPNTEAFF. The CDR3 DNA is TGTGCCAGCAGAACGGACCCCAACACTGAAGCTTTCTTT.

The V and J genes are TRBV30 and TRBJ2-3; D possibly uses TRBD1 or TRBD2 (5 bases each). The germline V and J ends were trimmed by 3 bases and 4 bases, with 5 bases remaining between them. This CDR3 spans 11 amino acids. In germline, CDR1 is GTSNPN, CDR2 SVGIG (reference sequence). In DNA form, the CDR3 reads TGTGCCTGGAGGGGGGCAGATACGCAGTATTTT. Its translation: CAWRGADTQYF.

CDR3 sequence (DNA): TGTGCCAGCAGCCAAGAAGAACAGCGGTGGGTCACCGGGGAGCTGTTTTTT. This codes for CASSQEEQRWVTGELFF. The J gene is TRBJ2-2, the V gene TRBV3-1 (or the pseudogene TRBV3-2); perhaps TRBD2 as D (5 bases). The V end lost 0 bases, the J end lost 4 bases, and 15 bases lay between the germline ends. The V gene's germline CDR1 is LGHDT and CDR2 YNNKEL (reference sequence). This CDR3 has 17 amino acids.

The genes are TRBV3-1 (or the pseudogene TRBV3-2) and TRBJ2-5, with D perhaps matching TRBD1 or TRBD2 (6 bases each). The CDR3 runs 13 residues. Germline V gives CDR1 LGHDT, CDR2 YNNKEL (reference sequence). Trimming removed 4 bases at V and 5 bases at J, with 11 bases between. The CDR3 spells CASSPGARETQYF. Written as DNA, the CDR3 is TGTGCCAGCAGCCCGGGGGCGCGGGAGACCCAGTACTTC.

The chain joins TRBV7-3 to TRBJ2-1, with 11 nucleotides matching TRBD2. This CDR3 contains 17 residues. The V and J ends lost 5 bases and 3 bases, in that order; junction bases with no gene match: 9. Germline CDR1 and CDR2: SGHTA and FQGTGA. In DNA, the CDR3 is TGTGCCAGCAGCCTGTTGCCGGGGACTAGCGGCTACAATGAGCAGTTCTTC. It yields the protein CASSLLPGTSGYNEQFF.

The chain couples TRBV29-1 to TRBJ1-2; 8 bases line up with TRBD1. This CDR3 is built from 14 residues. Trimming at V came to 3 bases and at J to 3 bases, leaving 6 bases not matched to a gene. Germline assignment: CDR1 SQVTM and CDR2 ANQGSEA. CDR3 in DNA: TGCAGCGTTGATATTGGGACAGGTCACTATGGCTACACCTTC. It yields the protein CSVDIGTGHYGYTF. Full variable domain (missing parts from reference TRBV29-1 and TRBJ1-2): SAVISQKPSRDICQRGTSLTIQCQVDSQVTMMFWYRQQPGQSLTLIATANQGSEATYESGFVIDKFPISRPNLTFSTLTVSNMSPEDSSIYLCSVDIGTGHYGYTFGSGTRLTVV.

The genes are TRBV7-9 and TRBJ2-2; 10 nucleotides agree with TRBD1. V gave up 8 bases and J gave up 5 bases; unmatched junction bases: 5. CDR1 SEHNR and CDR2 FQNEAQ come from the germline V gene (reference sequence). CDR3 size: 14 residues. CDR3 in DNA: TGTGCCAGCGGTGACAGGGGGCCGACCGGGGAGCTGTTTTTT. Protein product: CASGDRGPTGELFF.

The chain employs TRBV12-3 or TRBV12-4 and TRBJ2-1; D perhaps matches TRBD2 (6 bases). With 5 bases removed from V and 10 bases from J, the gap between germline ends came to 9 bases. The CDR3 is 11 residues long. CDR3 in DNA: TGTGCCAGCAGTCCGGAGGGGGAGCAGTTCTTC. Protein: CASSPEGEQFF.

The chain is built from TRBV6-5 and TRBJ1-1, with D possibly matching TRBD1 (5 bases). Germline V lookup: CDR1 MNHEY, CDR2 SVGAGI. The CDR3 loop spans 15 amino acids. V was cut by 0 bases and J by 2 bases, with 10 bases left in between. The DNA for the CDR3 is TGTGCCAGCAGTTACTCGAACAGGAGAAACACTGAAGCTTTCTTT. Its protein is CASSYSNRRNTEAFF.

The chain uses TRBV3-1 (or the pseudogene TRBV3-2) and TRBJ2-5, with 9 bases aligning to TRBD2. From germline, CDR1 is LGHDT and CDR2 YNNKEL (reference sequence). The CDR3 covers 15 residues. V dropped 4 bases and J dropped 2; count of bases not matched to a gene: 5. The chain's CDR3 is CASSLSGGPQETQYF. As DNA, the CDR3 is TGTGCCAGCAGCCTTAGCGGGGGCCCACAAGAGACCCAGTACTTC.

The chain carries TRBV19 and TRBJ1-5; 7 bases align to TRBD1. The germline V gene encodes CDR1 LNHDA and CDR2 SQIVND (reference sequence). The CDR3 length is 16 residues. J was trimmed by 1 base and V by 3 bases; bases with no gene match: 6. The DNA of the CDR3 is TGTGCCAGTAGTATTTCGGACAGGATGAGCAATCAGCCCCAGCATTTT. Its protein product is CASSISDRMSNQPQHF.

The rearrangement links TRBV24-1 to TRBJ1-2; D remains unclear. Deletions cut 3 bases from V and 5 bases from J, with 9 bases between. The CDR3 runs to 13 residues. Germline CDR1 is KGHDR and CDR2 is SFDVKD. Here the CDR3 reads CATSDRHEYGYTF. The CDR3 DNA reads as TGTGCCACCAGTGATAGGCATGAATATGGCTACACCTTC.

This chain uses TRBV20-1 with TRBJ1-2; D uncertain. V gave up 2 bases and J gave up 3 bases, with 1 base separating them. CDR1 is DFQATT, CDR2 SNEGSKA, per germline (reference sequence). The CDR3 contains 10 residues. The CDR3: CSARYYGYTF. CDR3 DNA: TGCAGTGCTAGATACTATGGCTACACCTTC.

CDR3 loop: CASSLSDSHNSPLHF. CDR3 sequence (DNA): TGTGCCAGCAGTTTATCGGACAGCCATAATTCACCCCTCCACTTT. This chain links TRBV27 with TRBJ1-6; possible D gene TRBD1, 6 bases. The CDR3 spans 15 residues. Germline V gene lookup returns CDR1 MNHEY and CDR2 SMNVEV (reference sequence). V shed 0 bases and J shed 5 bases, with 8 bases lying between them.

V and J are TRBV7-2 and TRBJ1-1, with D possibly TRBD1 on 5 matching bases. CDR3 length equals 15 residues. Trimming cost V 1 base and J 2 bases, with 11 bases left between them. Germline V CDR1 and CDR2: SGHTA, FQGNSA. In DNA, the CDR3 is TGTGCCAGCAGCTTAGGTGGCGGGGGAAACACTGAAGCTTTCTTT. Residues: CASSLGGGGNTEAFF.

The V and J genes are TRBV28 and TRBJ1-5; D not certain. Per the germline V gene, CDR1 is MDHEN and CDR2 is SYDVKM. CDR3 size: 16 residues. V gave up 2 bases and J gave up 2 bases, with 13 bases separating them. The CDR3 is CASSLVPRMGNQPQHF. DNA for the CDR3: TGTGCCAGCAGTTTAGTTCCCAGGATGGGCAATCAGCCCCAGCATTTT.